Following are 5 T cell receptor beta chains from one sample sequenced in a study of beta chain features in type 1 diabetes. Expressed TCRB transcripts were sequenced, since all the RNA that had been isolated was reverse transcribed. Sequencing used immunoSEQ multiplex PCR; TCRdb keeps in-frame clones, though not all of them. The table lists hundreds of thousands of clones, 11% to 15% of them singletons. Study-level results: Among patients with Type 1 diabetes, TCRB CDR3s were moderately but significantly shorter in every one of the four CD4+ subsets.

These receptors' antigens are unknown. The material sequenced was naive CD4+ T cells from blood. These receptors all come from a man between 18 and 29 years old with type 1 diabetes.

This sequence joins TRBV6-1 and TRBJ1-5; D remains unclear. Per the germline V gene, CDR1 is MNHNS and CDR2 is SASEGT. V was trimmed by 9 bases and J by 0 bases, leaving 12 bases between them. CDR3 length equals 14 residues. CDR3: CASLVGPSNQPQHF. The CDR3 bases are TGTGCCAGTTTAGTAGGGCCTAGCAATCAGCCCCAGCATTTT.

This clone occurred a few times. CDR3 loop: CASSQDYRTVDGYTF. The CDR3 DNA reads TGCGCCAGCAGCCAAGATTATAGAACGGTAGATGGCTACACCTTC. The chain uses TRBV4-3 and TRBJ1-2; D gene uncertain. The CDR3 totals 15 residues. The V gene lost 0 bases and the J gene lost 6 bases, with 14 bases spanning the gap. Germline V CDR1 and CDR2: LGHNA, YSLEER.

In this sample, this clone turned up a few times. The chain is built from TRBV5-1 and TRBJ2-3; weak D call: TRBD1 (6 bases). Trimming removed 3 bases from V and 2 bases from J, with 13 bases in between. CDR3 size: 15 residues. Germline V lookup: CDR1 SGHRS, CDR2 YFSETQ. The CDR3 nucleotides read TGCGCCAGCAGCTCCGGGACACCTACCACAGATACGCAGTATTTT. This sequence encodes CASSSGTPTTDTQYF.

This clone turned up a few times. The V call is TRBV7-3, the J call TRBJ2-3; D possibly corresponds to TRBD2 (5 bases). V shed 3 bases and J shed 6 bases, with 10 bases lying between them. The V gene's germline CDR1 is SGHTA and CDR2 FQGTGA. The CDR3 has 13 residues. DNA for the CDR3: TGTGCCAGCAGCTTGGCTAGCTCCGATACGCAGTATTTT. Protein product: CASSLASSDTQYF.

This clone was seen a few times. This rearrangement joins TRBV7-2 to TRBJ2-7, with a tentative D call TRBD2 (5 bases). Per the germline V gene, CDR1 is SGHTA and CDR2 is FQGNSA. This CDR3 is built from 15 residues. V lost 7 bases, J lost 0 bases, and 16 bases lay in between. Here the CDR3 reads CASTLEVGFSYEQYF. As DNA, the CDR3 is TGTGCCAGCACCTTGGAGGTTGGGTTCTCCTACGAGCAGTACTTC.